This is a list of T cell receptor beta chains from one sample in a study of vaccination effects on CD4 cells after COVID-19. No antigen has been identified for these receptors. The data were produced by immunoSEQ multiplex PCR, yet TCRdb's version contains in-frame clones alone and is incomplete. This table has under 80,000 clones, around 70% appearing once. The sample here was CD4+ T cells from PBMCs cultured with HIV peptides, taken before COVID-19 vaccination. The receptors were sampled from a human donor who had a prior SARS-CoV-2 infection. Both conserved end residues are part of each CDR3. The order of the fields is J gene, D gene, V gene, clone size, CDR3 DNA, CDR3 protein. A D gene is named only where the DNA matches it firmly. Size is omitted from some rows. Given values are once, few, many or a class for expanded clones.

TRBJ2-4 | NA | TRBV2 | NA | TGTGCCAGCTCCCGCGAAGGCCTTGATAGAGCCAAAAACATTCAGTACTTC | CASSREGLDRAKNIQYF
TRBJ2-7 | TRBD2 | TRBV7-3 | NA | TGTGCCAGCCCCGGACTAGCGGGAGGCCCGACTTGGGAGCAGTACTTC | CASPGLAGGPTWEQYF
TRBJ1-2 | TRBD1 | TRBV7-4 | NA | TGTGCCAGCAGCCGAACACCGGGACAGGCGAAAATAAACTATGGCTACACCTTC | CASSRTPGQAKINYGYTF
TRBJ1-5 | NA | TRBV21-1 | NA | TGTGCCAGCATCCCACCCTACAGGTGGAATCAGCCCCAGCATTTT | CASIPPYRWNQPQHF
TRBJ2-3 | TRBD2 | TRBV9 | NA | TGTGCCAGCAGCTTAGGAGGGCTAGCGGGGGGGGTAACAGATACGCAGTATTTT | CASSLGGLAGGVTDTQYF
TRBJ2-5 | NA | TRBV18 | NA | TGTGCCAGCTCACCAACAGACGCATACCAAGAGACCCAGTACTTC | CASSPTDAYQETQYF
TRBJ2-2 | TRBD1 | TRBV10-3 | NA | TGTGCCATCAGAGTACCCCAGGGGGCGAACACCGGGGAGCTGTTTTTT | CAIRVPQGANTGELFF
TRBJ2-3 | TRBD1 | TRBV27 | NA | TGTGCCAGCAGTTTAGGGCCAGGGGGACCGGATACGCAGTATTTT | CASSLGPGGPDTQYF
TRBJ2-5 | NA | TRBV19 | NA | TGTGCCAGTAGTAGGAGAACAGGGATTGGGGAGACCCAGTACTTC | CASSRRTGIGETQYF
TRBJ2-1 | NA | TRBV9 | NA | TGTGCCAGCAGCGGCGAGCTACAGGAGCAGTTCTTC | CASSGELQEQFF
TRBJ1-3 | NA | TRBV7-8 | NA | TGTGCCAGCAGCTCCCCTCGGCCAGGGGTAGCTGGAAACACCATATATTTT | CASSSPRPGVAGNTIYF
TRBJ2-1 | TRBD1 | TRBV10-3 | NA | TGTGCCATCAGTGAGGATGGGACAGGGGTGGTCAATGAGCAGTTCTTC | CAISEDGTGVVNEQFF
TRBJ2-7 | TRBD2 | TRBV18 | NA | TGTGCCAGCTCACTTGGACTAGCGGGAGCCGAGCAGTACTTC | CASSLGLAGAEQYF
TRBJ2-1 | TRBD2 | TRBV7-6 | NA | TGTGCCAGCAGCCCCCGCTCAACTACTAGCGGGAGAGCGGGCCTCTTCCCGGGGGAGCAGTTCTTC | CASSPRSTTSGRAGLFPGEQFF
TRBJ1-2 | TRBD1 | TRBV18 | once | TGTGCCAGCTCACTCGGACCGGGACAGTCCTATGGCTACACCTTC | CASSLGPGQSYGYTF
TRBJ2-2 | TRBD1 | TRBV3-1/TRBV3-2 | NA | TGTGCCAGCAGCCGAGGACAGGGGGCAGGCACCGGGGAGCTGTTTTTT | CASSRGQGAGTGELFF
TRBJ2-3 | NA | TRBV30 | once | TGTGCCTGGACCCGCCCGATGCCGGGGAGGGGGACGCAGTATTTT | CAWTRPMPGRGTQYF
TRBJ2-3 | NA | TRBV11-2 | NA | TGTGCCAGCAGCTTAGCAGATACGCAGTATTTT | CASSLADTQYF
TRBJ1-2 | TRBD1 | TRBV6-2/TRBV6-3 | NA | TGTGCCAGCAGCGCACAACAGGGGCAGGATGGCTACACCTTC | CASSAQQGQDGYTF
TRBJ2-3 | NA | TRBV7-3 | few | TGTGCCAGCAGCTTAAACCGGGGGGATACGCAGTATTTT | CASSLNRGDTQYF
TRBJ1-1 | NA | TRBV6-1 | once | TGTGCCAGCAGTGAAGTGGGGGGGAACACTGAAGCTTTCTTT | CASSEVGGNTEAFF
TRBJ1-3 | NA | TRBV7-9 | NA | TGTGCCAGCAGCTTAGATTCTGCGGTCGCCATATATTTT | CASSLDSAVAIYF
TRBJ2-2 | NA | TRBV19 | few | TGTGCCAGTAGTCGCTCGCAAAACACCGGGGAGCTGTTTTTT | CASSRSQNTGELFF
TRBJ2-7 | NA | TRBV3-1/TRBV3-2 | few | TGTGCCAGCAGCCAAACGGGTTGGGGGCTTCCTTACGAGCAGTACTTC | CASSQTGWGLPYEQYF
TRBJ1-4 | TRBD1 | TRBV27 | NA | TGTGCCAGCAGTTTTCCCGGGGACAGGGGTAGTAAACTGTTTTTT | CASSFPGDRGSKLFF
TRBJ1-4 | NA | TRBV18 | once | TGTGCCAGCTCACCAATGTCGATGGCAACTAATGAAAAACTGTTTTTT | CASSPMSMATNEKLFF
TRBJ2-1 | TRBD2 | TRBV2 | NA | TGTGCCAGCAGTGCCACTAGCGGGAGGTTAGGGGAGCAGTTCTTC | CASSATSGRLGEQFF
TRBJ1-5 | NA | TRBV12-3/TRBV12-4 | NA | TGTGCCAGCAGTCTAAGGGAGGCTCAGCCCCAGCATTTT | CASSLREAQPQHF
TRBJ1-1 | TRBD1 | TRBV5-1 | NA | TGCGCCAGCAGCATGGGGACAGGGAACACTGAAGCTTTCTTT | CASSMGTGNTEAFF
TRBJ2-6 | NA | TRBV5-4 | NA | TGTGCCAGCAGCTTGTCATCAGGGGTGGACGGGGCCAACGTCCTGACTTTC | CASSLSSGVDGANVLTF
TRBJ2-3 | TRBD2 | TRBV5-8 | few | TGTGCCAGCAGCTTGGGGCTAGCGGGAGCCACAGATACGCAGTATTTT | CASSLGLAGATDTQYF
TRBJ2-7 | TRBD2 | TRBV15 | NA | TGTGCCACCAGCAGAGTCCTAGCGGGAGCCCCGCAGTTCGAGCAGTACTTC | CATSRVLAGAPQFEQYF
TRBJ1-2 | NA | TRBV9 | NA | TGTGCCAGCAGCAGCAATGCTAACTATGGCTACACCTTC | CASSSNANYGYTF
TRBJ2-7 | NA | TRBV5-1 | NA | TGCGCCAGCAGCTTGGCCGACACAGGCCACGAGCAGTACTTC | CASSLADTGHEQYF
TRBJ2-5 | NA | TRBV18 | once | TGTGCCAGCTCACCACAGAATTCCCAAGAGACCCAGTACTTC | CASSPQNSQETQYF
TRBJ1-5 | TRBD1 | TRBV30 | NA | TGTGCCTGGTCGAACTCCGGGACAGGGGGCTTCAAACCCCAGCATTTT | CAWSNSGTGGFKPQHF
TRBJ2-3 | NA | TRBV7-2 | NA | TGTGCCAGCAGCAGTCGTGTGGCGGCAGATACGCAGTATTTT | CASSSRVAADTQYF
TRBJ1-6 | NA | TRBV11-3 | NA | TGTGCCAGCCAATCACCCCACAGGGTTCTAGGCTATAATTCACCCCTCCACTTT | CASQSPHRVLGYNSPLHF
TRBJ2-4 | TRBD2 | TRBV9 | NA | TGTGCCAGCAGCGTAGACCCTAGCGGGGGGCATACAGCCAAAAACATTCAGTACTTC | CASSVDPSGGHTAKNIQYF
TRBJ1-1 | NA | TRBV5-6 | NA | TGTGCCAGCAGCGCAGGGGCCGGGGAAGCTTTCTTT | CASSAGAGEAFF